This TCR beta chain is from a study of T cells after posttransplantation cyclophosphamide. Assay: immunoSEQ multiplex PCR; the TCRdb copy retains only in-frame clones and omits some. Altogether about 3,000 clones are present, more than 75% being singletons, with the ten largest covering over 9.5%. On this clone: Antigen: not known.

Study outcomes and limitations: Tissue-infiltrating T cells from skin or gut overlapped little with blood T cells. TRB clonality was highly associated with recipient CMV seropositivity and reactivation.

Between the trimmed V and J ends, which lost 5 bases and 7 bases, there was a span of 9 bases. CDR1 is MNHEY and CDR2 is SMNVEV in the germline V gene (reference sequence). The length of the CDR3 is 11 residues. The related graft donor's blood sample was taken on the day of bone marrow donation. The sequencing input was CD8+ T cells sorted from PBMCs. This chain uses TRBV27 with TRBJ2-7; D not certain. The receptor comes from a woman aged 45-59 years in good health and a related stem cell transplant donor. The CDR3: CASSLGGEQYF. CDR3 sequence (DNA): TGTGCCAGCAGTCTAGGTGGTGAGCAGTACTTC.